This TCR beta chain stems from a study of Graves' ophthalmopathy and Graves' hyperthyroidism. Using RNA transcripts, the TCR beta CDR3 regions were amplified. HTBI-primed RT-PCR formed the first round, and a multiplex PCR formed the second. TCRdb called the multiplex PCR reads again in MiXCR, with one record for every CDR3 protein. The data show about 1.2 million distinct CDR3 sequences, 35% to 45% seen once. The V segment lost 6 bases and the J segment 12 bases; nucleotides outside the gene matches: 10. CDR3 size: 11 residues. Germline V lookup: CDR1 SQVTM, CDR2 ANQGSEA. Turning to this clonotype: A read error may be the cause here, since a much bigger clone is one base away.

This chain links TRBV29-1 with TRBJ2-7, with 8 bases identical to TRBD1. Sequenced input: peripheral blood or thyroid tissue (not recorded which). The sequence was obtained from an adult man with Graves' hyperthyroidism. The CDR3: CSVPVGQVLYF. The CDR3 nucleotides read TGCAGCGTCCCCGTGGGACAGGTTTTGTACTTC.